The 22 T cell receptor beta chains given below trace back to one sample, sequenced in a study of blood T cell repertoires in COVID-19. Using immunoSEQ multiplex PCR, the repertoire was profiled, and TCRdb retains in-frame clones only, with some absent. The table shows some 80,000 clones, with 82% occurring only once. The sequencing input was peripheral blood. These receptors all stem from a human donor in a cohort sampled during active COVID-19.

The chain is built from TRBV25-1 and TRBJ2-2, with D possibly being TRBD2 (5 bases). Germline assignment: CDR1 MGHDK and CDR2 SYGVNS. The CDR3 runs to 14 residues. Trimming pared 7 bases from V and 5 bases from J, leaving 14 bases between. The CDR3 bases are TGTGCCAGCACTTACCACGGGGAAACCGGGGAGCTGTTTTTT. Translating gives CASTYHGETGELFF. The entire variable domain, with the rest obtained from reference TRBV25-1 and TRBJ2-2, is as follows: EADIYQTPRYLVIGTGKKITLECSQTMGHDKMYWYQQDPGMELHLIHYSYGVNSTEKGDLSSESTVSRIRTEHFPLTLESARPSHTSQYLCASTYHGETGELFFGEGSRLTVL.

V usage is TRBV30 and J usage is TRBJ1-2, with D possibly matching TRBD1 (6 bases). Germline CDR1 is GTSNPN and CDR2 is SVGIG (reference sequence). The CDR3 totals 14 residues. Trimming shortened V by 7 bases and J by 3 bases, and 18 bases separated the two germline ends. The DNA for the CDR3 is TGTGCCTCCAATAACCGGGACAACTACTATGGCTACACCTTC. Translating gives CASNNRDNYYGYTF.

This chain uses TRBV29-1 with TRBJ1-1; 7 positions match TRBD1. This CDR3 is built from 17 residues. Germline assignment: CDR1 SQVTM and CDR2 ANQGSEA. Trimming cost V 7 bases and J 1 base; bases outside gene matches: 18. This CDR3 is CSAEVRQGGVRNTEAFF. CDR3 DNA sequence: TGCAGCGCAGAGGTGAGACAGGGAGGAGTCCGGAACACTGAAGCTTTCTTT. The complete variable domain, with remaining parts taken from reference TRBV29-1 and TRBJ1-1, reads SAVISQKPSRDICQRGTSLTIQCQVDSQVTMMFWYRQQPGQSLTLIATANQGSEATYESGFVIDKFPISRPNLTFSTLTVSNMSPEDSSIYLCSAEVRQGGVRNTEAFFGQGTRLTVV.

The CDR3 region has the DNA TGTGCCAGCAGCGCGGGACTAGCGGGGTCCTACGAGCAGTACTTC. It codes for CASSAGLAGSYEQYF. The V call is TRBV5-4, the J call TRBJ2-7; 13 bases are shared with TRBD2. Germline CDR1 and CDR2: SGHNT and YYREEE (reference sequence). This CDR3 comprises 15 residues. Trimming took 4 bases from V and 1 from J; bases not matched to a gene: 2. Complete variable domain (other parts from reference TRBV5-4 and TRBJ2-7): ETGVTQSPTHLIKTRGQQVTLRCSSQSGHNTVSWYQQALGQGPQFIFQYYREEENGRGNFPPRFSGLQFPNYSSELNVNALELDDSALYLCASSAGLAGSYEQYFGPGTRLTVT.

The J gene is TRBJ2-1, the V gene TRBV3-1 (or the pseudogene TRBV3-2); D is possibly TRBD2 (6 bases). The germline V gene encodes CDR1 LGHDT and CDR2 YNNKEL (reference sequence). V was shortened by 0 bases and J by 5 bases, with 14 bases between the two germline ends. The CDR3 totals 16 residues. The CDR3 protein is CASSQDRPRGNNEQFF. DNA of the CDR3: TGTGCCAGCAGCCAAGATCGGCCCCGGGGGAACAATGAGCAGTTCTTC.

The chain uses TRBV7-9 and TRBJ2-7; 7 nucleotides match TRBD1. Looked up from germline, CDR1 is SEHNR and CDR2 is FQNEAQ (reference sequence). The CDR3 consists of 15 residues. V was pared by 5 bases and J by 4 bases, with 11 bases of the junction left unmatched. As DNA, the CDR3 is TGTGCCAGCAGCCTCCCGGTTGGGACAGCGTACGAGCAGTACTTC. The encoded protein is CASSLPVGTAYEQYF.

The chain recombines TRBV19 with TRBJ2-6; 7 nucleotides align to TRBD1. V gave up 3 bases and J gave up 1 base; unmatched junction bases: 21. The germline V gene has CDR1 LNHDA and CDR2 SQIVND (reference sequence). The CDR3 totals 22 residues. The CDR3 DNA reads TGTGCCAGTAGTATCGAGGTACAGGGGACGGGTTCCCGGTGGTCTGGGGCCAACGTCCTGACTTTC. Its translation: CASSIEVQGTGSRWSGANVLTF.

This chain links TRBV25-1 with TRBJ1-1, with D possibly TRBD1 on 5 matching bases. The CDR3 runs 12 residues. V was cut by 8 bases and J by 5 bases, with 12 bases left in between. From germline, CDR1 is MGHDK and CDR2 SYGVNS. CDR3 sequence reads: CASGGDATEAFF. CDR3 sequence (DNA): TGTGCCAGCGGGGGGGACGCGACTGAAGCTTTCTTT.

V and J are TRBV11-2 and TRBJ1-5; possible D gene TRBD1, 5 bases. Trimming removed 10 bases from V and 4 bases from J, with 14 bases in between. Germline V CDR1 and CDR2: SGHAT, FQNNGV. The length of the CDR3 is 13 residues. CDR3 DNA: TGTGCCAAGACGGCAGACAGTAATCAGCCCCAGCATTTT. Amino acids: CAKTADSNQPQHF. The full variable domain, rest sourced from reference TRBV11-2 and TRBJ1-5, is EAGVAQSPRYKIIEKRQSVAFWCNPISGHATLYWYQQILGQGPKLLIQFQNNGVVDDSQLPKDRFSAERLKGVDSTLKIQPAKLEDSAVYLCAKTADSNQPQHFGDGTRLSIL.

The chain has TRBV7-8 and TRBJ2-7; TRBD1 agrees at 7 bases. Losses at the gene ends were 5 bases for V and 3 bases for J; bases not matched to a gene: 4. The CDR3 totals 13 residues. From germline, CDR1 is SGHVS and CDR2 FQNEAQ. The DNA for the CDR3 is TGTGCCAGCAGCCCCGGGACAGTCTACGAGCAGTACTTC. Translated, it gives CASSPGTVYEQYF.

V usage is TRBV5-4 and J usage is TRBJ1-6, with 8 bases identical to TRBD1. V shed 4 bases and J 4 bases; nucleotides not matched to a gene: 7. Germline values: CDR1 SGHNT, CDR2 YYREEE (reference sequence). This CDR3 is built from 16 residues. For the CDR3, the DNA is TGTGCCAGCAGCCGGGCGGGGACAGGATATAATTCACCCCTCCACTTT. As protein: CASSRAGTGYNSPLHF.

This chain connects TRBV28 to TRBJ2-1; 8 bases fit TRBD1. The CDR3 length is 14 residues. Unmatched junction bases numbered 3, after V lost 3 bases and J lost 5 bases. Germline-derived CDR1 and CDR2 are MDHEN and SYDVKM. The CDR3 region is CASSFRGQNNEQFF. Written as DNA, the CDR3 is TGTGCCAGCAGTTTCAGGGGGCAGAACAATGAGCAGTTCTTC.

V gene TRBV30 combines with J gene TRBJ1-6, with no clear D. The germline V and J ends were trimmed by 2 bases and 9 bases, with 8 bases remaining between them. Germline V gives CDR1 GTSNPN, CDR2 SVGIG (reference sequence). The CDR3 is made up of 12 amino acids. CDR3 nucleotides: TGTGCCTGGAGTAGTCGGGGTTCACCCCTCCACTTT. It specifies CAWSSRGSPLHF.

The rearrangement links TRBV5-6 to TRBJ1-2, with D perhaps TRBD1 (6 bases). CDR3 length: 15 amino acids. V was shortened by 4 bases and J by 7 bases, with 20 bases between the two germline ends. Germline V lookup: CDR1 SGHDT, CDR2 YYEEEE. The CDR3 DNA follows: TGTGCCAGCAGCCCCCAGGGGATTTCTGTTTCTGGCTACACCTTC. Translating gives CASSPQGISVSGYTF.

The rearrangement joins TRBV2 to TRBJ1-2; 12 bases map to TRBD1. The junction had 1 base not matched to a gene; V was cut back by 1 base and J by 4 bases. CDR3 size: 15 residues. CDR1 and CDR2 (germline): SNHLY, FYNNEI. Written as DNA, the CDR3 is TGTGCCAGCAGTGAAGAGGGACAGGGGGCCTATGGCTACACCTTC. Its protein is CASSEEGQGAYGYTF.

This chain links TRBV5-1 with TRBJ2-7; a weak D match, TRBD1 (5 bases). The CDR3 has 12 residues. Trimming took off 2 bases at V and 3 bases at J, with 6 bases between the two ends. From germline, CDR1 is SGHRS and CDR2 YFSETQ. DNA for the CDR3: TGCGCCAGCAGCTTTGACAGCTACGAGCAGTACTTC. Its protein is CASSFDSYEQYF.

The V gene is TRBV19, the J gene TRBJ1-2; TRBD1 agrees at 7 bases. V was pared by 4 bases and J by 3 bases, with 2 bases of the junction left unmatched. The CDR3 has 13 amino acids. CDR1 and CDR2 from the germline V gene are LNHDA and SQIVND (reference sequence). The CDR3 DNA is TGTGCCAGTAGTACGGGACAGTACTATGGCTACACCTTC. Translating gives CASSTGQYYGYTF.

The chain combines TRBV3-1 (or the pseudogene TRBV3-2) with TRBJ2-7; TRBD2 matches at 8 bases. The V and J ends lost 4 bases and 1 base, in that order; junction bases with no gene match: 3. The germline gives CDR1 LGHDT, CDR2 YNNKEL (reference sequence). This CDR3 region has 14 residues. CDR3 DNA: TGTGCCAGCAGCCTTAGCGGGGCTTCCTACGAGCAGTACTTC. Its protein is CASSLSGASYEQYF.

The CDR3 DNA is TGTGCCAGCTCATCGCGGACAGGAGAGTCCTACGAGCAGTACTTC. Translation gives CASSSRTGESYEQYF. The chain carries TRBV18 and TRBJ2-7; 7 bases are shared with TRBD1. The CDR3 is 15 amino acids. Germline-derived CDR1 and CDR2 are KGHSH and LQKENI. V was clipped by 5 bases and J by 1 base; unmatched bases: 8.

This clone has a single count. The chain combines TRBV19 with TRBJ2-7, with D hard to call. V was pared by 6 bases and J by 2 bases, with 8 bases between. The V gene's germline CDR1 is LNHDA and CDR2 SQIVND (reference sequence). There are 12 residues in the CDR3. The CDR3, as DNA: TGTGCCAGTAGGAGCATCACCTACGAGCAGTACTTC. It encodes CASRSITYEQYF.

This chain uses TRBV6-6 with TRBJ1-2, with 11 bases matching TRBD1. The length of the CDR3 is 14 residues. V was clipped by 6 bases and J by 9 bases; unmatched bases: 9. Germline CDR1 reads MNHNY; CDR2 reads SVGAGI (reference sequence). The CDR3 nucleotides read TGTGCCAGCAGAGACGGACAGGGGGCGCAAAGCTACACCTTC. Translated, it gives CASRDGQGAQSYTF.

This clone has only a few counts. CDR3 in amino acids: CAWSRTGYNTEAFF. Written as DNA, the CDR3 is TGTGCCTGGAGTAGGACAGGGTATAACACTGAAGCTTTCTTT. This sequence joins TRBV30 and TRBJ1-1; 8 positions match TRBD1. J gave up 2 bases and V 2 bases, and 4 bases lay outside the gene matches. This CDR3 has 14 residues. The germline CDR1 and CDR2 sequences are GTSNPN and SVGIG (reference sequence).